The next 15 T cell receptor beta chains were all read from a single sample in a study of post-analysis software for immune sequencing data. Unique-molecular-identifier-tagged TCR beta cDNA libraries were used. MiXCR, run by TCRdb on the PCR reads, gives a single entry per CDR3 protein. The repertoire consists of 600,000 to 700,000 distinct CDR3 sequences, with roughly three fifths occurring once and the leading ten covering 11%. These TCRs' antigens remain unknown. Study-wide results and caveats: Among five TRBV segments more frequent in patients than controls were TRBV5-6, TRBV5-1 and TRBV20-1.

Sequencing input: blood. The source of these receptors is a girl aged 2-10 years with multiple sclerosis.

The chain uses TRBV3-1 and TRBJ2-7; TRBD2 is a possible D gene (7 bases). V was pared by 0 bases and J by 6 bases, with 15 bases between. This CDR3 has 15 residues. CDR1 is LGHDT, CDR2 YNNKEL, per germline (reference sequence). CDR3 DNA sequence: TGTGCCAGCAGCCAAGAAGCCGGGGGGCGTAGCGAGCAGTACTTC. Its protein product is CASSQEAGGRSEQYF.

The rearrangement joins TRBV20-1 to TRBJ1-1; 8 positions agree with TRBD1. The germline CDR1 and CDR2 sequences are DFQATT and SNEGSKA (reference sequence). With V trimmed by 2 bases and J by 1 base, 3 bases remained unmatched. The CDR3 sequence is 14 residues long. Here the CDR3 DNA reads TGCAGTGCTAGACAGGGGGCTGGGAACACTGAAGCTTTCTTT. This gives the protein CSARQGAGNTEAFF.

This sequence joins TRBV2 and TRBJ2-1; D not resolved. Trimming stripped 5 bases from V and 0 bases from J, with 8 bases between. The germline gives CDR1 SNHLY, CDR2 FYNNEI. The CDR3 is 14 residues long. CDR3 sequence: CASSRSSSYNEQFF. The CDR3 DNA reads as TGTGCCAGCAGTCGCAGCAGCTCCTACAATGAGCAGTTCTTC.

The chain employs TRBV7-6 and TRBJ2-1, with 9 positions matching TRBD2. The ends lost 2 bases at V and 8 bases at J; junction bases unmatched: 4. Germline values: CDR1 SGHVS, CDR2 FNYEAQ. CDR3 size: 14 residues. DNA for the CDR3: TGTGCCAGCAGCTTAAGCGGGGGGACCGATGAGCAGTTCTTC. It translates to CASSLSGGTDEQFF.

This rearrangement joins TRBV20-1 to TRBJ2-7; 7 bases align to TRBD2. Germline-derived CDR1 and CDR2 are DFQATT and SNEGSKA (reference sequence). V dropped 2 bases and J dropped 3; count of bases not matched to a gene: 7. The length of the CDR3 is 14 residues. CDR3 sequence (DNA): TGCAGTGCTAGATGGGGGGGTTATGGCTACGAGCAGTACTTC. It is translated as CSARWGGYGYEQYF.

Only a few counts were recorded for this clonotype. This chain joins TRBV20-1 and TRBJ1-1; 9 nucleotides agree with TRBD1. V lost 5 bases, J lost 4 bases, and 5 bases stayed unmatched. CDR1 DFQATT and CDR2 SNEGSKA come from the germline V gene (reference sequence). The CDR3 consists of 13 residues. CDR3 nucleotides: TGCAGTGCTGTCCGGGACAGGGCCACTGAAGCTTTCTTT. Its protein product is CSAVRDRATEAFF.

The chain uses TRBV5-1 and TRBJ1-1; weak D call: TRBD1 (6 bases). With 1 base removed from V and 6 bases from J, the gap between germline ends came to 10 bases. The length of the CDR3 is 13 residues. Germline assignment: CDR1 SGHRS and CDR2 YFSETQ. CDR3 protein: CASSLWDKSEAFF. The DNA for the CDR3 is TGCGCCAGCAGCTTGTGGGACAAGTCTGAAGCTTTCTTT.

There are a few counts of this clonotype. The genes are TRBV25-1 and TRBJ2-5, with D possibly called TRBD1 or TRBD2 (6 bases each). This CDR3 region has 15 residues. Germline V gives CDR1 MGHDK, CDR2 SYGVNS. V lost 6 bases and J lost 6, with 20 bases in between. As DNA, the CDR3 is TGTGCCAGCAGCGCCCGGGGGCAGGCGGGGAAGACCCAGTACTTC. Translated, it gives CASSARGQAGKTQYF.

The chain is built from TRBV29-1 and TRBJ2-1; D is ambiguous. Germline V gene sequence: CDR1 SQVTM, CDR2 ANQGSEA. The CDR3 is made up of 11 amino acids. Trimming cost V 1 base and J 7 bases, with 5 bases left between them. CDR3 loop: CSVEGGNEQFF. The CDR3 DNA is TGCAGCGTTGAAGGCGGAAATGAGCAGTTCTTC.

The J gene is TRBJ2-7, the V gene TRBV20-1; 9 bases fit TRBD2. J lost 7 bases, V lost 1 base, and 14 bases had no gene match. CDR1 and CDR2 (germline): DFQATT, SNEGSKA (reference sequence). The CDR3 has 16 amino acids. The CDR3 DNA reads TGCAGTGCTAGAGTAACGGCGGGAGGGCAATTGGGAGAGCAGTACTTC. Translating it yields CSARVTAGGQLGEQYF.

The rearrangement links TRBV30 to TRBJ1-1; no firm D call. The CDR3 loop spans 13 amino acids. Germline CDR1 reads GTSNPN; CDR2 reads SVGIG (reference sequence). Trimming removed 5 bases at V and 0 bases at J, with 10 bases between. Here the CDR3 DNA reads TGTGCCTGGGGCGCTGGGTTGAACACTGAAGCTTTCTTT. Protein: CAWGAGLNTEAFF. Full variable domain (missing parts from reference TRBV30 and TRBJ1-1): SQTIHQWPATLVQPVGSPLSLECTVEGTSNPNLYWYRQAAGRGLQLLFYSVGIGQISSEVPQNLSASRPQDRQFILSSKKLLLSDSGFYLCAWGAGLNTEAFFGQGTRLTVV.

V gene TRBV15 combines with J gene TRBJ1-4; D remains ambiguous. V gave up 1 base and J gave up 3 bases, with 15 bases separating them. Germline-derived CDR1 and CDR2 are LNHNV and YYDKDF (reference sequence). The CDR3 is made up of 17 amino acids. Here the CDR3 DNA reads TGTGCCACCAGCAGAGGGGGAGTGGAGGGCGCTAATGAAAAACTGTTTTTT. Amino acid sequence: CATSRGGVEGANEKLFF.

This chain joins TRBV24-1 and TRBJ2-7; 7 nucleotides line up with TRBD1. The CDR3 is made up of 15 amino acids. The J segment lost 3 bases and the V segment lost 0 bases, leaving 4 bases of the junction unmatched. Per the germline V gene, CDR1 is KGHDR and CDR2 is SFDVKD. CDR3 loop: CATSDLRDRDYEQYF. The CDR3 coding sequence is TGTGCCACCAGTGATTTGCGGGACAGAGACTACGAGCAGTACTTC.

J is TRBJ2-3 and V is TRBV20-1; TRBD2 is a possible D gene (5 bases). This CDR3 is 14 amino acids long. V lost 5 bases to trimming and J lost 0 bases, with 12 bases between them. CDR1 is DFQATT and CDR2 is SNEGSKA in the germline V gene (reference sequence). The CDR3 bases are TGCAGTGCTTCACCCGGCGGGAGCACAGATACGCAGTATTTT. Translating it yields CSASPGGSTDTQYF.

The rearrangement joins TRBV3-1 to TRBJ2-3, with 9 bases lining up with TRBD1. The length of the CDR3 is 18 residues. Germline V gene data show CDR1 as LGHDT and CDR2 as YNNKEL (reference sequence). With V trimmed by 0 bases and J by 3 bases, 10 bases remained unmatched. DNA for the CDR3: TGTGCCAGCAGCCAAGACCAAGCAGGGGGACAGGGAACAGATACGCAGTATTTT. This sequence encodes CASSQDQAGGQGTDTQYF.